The source of this TCR beta chain is a study of cytomegalovirus exposure and HLA in healthy donors. Overall study results and limits: Later analysis found that TCR beta chains associated with HLA were more clonally expanded than other, equally common chains. Segments of the TCR beta V type were, in most cases, productive about 90% or about 30% of the time in an earlier analysis. Fewer than 200 TCR beta chains were listed as cytomegalovirus-associated.

At sampling all donors were nominally healthy, likely with unrecorded immune exposures. The germline gives CDR1 SGHDT, CDR2 YYEEEE. V shed 4 bases and J 2 bases; nucleotides not matched to a gene: 4. CDR3 length: 15 amino acids. The PCR had 60 Vbeta and 13 Jbeta primers. The data were produced by immunoSEQ multiplex PCR, yet TCRdb's version contains in-frame clones alone and is incomplete. The sample has 110,000 or so clones, roughly 69% seen once. This clone was found a few times. Its specificity is not known. V is TRBV5-6 and J is TRBJ1-1, with TRBD1 matching over 11 bases. Sequenced: PBMCs. The receptor was isolated from a woman in her sixties or seventies in good health and CMV-seropositive. CDR3 residues: CASSQRTGGNTEAFF. DNA for the CDR3: TGTGCCAGCAGCCAACGGACAGGGGGCAACACTGAAGCTTTCTTT.